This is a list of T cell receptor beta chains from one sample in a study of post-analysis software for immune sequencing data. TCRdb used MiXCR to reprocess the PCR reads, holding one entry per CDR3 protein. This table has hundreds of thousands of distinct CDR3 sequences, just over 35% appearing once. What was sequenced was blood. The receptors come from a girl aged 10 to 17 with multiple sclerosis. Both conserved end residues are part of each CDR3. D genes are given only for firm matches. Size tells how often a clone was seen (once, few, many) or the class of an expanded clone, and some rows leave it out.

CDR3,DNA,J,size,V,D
CASSLEAGVFLFF,TGTGCCAGCAGCTTAGAAGCGGGAGTATTTTTGTTCTTC,TRBJ2-1,many,TRBV7-3,TRBD2
CASSLQGENYGYTF,TGTGCCAGCAGCTTACAGGGGGAGAACTATGGCTACACCTTC,TRBJ1-2,NA,TRBV7-2,TRBD1
CASSLDPGPPPFF,TGTGCCAGCAGCTTAGATCCGGGCCCTCCCCCGTTCTTC,TRBJ2-1,NA,TRBV11-2,NA
CSAAGANTEAFF,TGCAGCGCCGCTGGGGCGAACACTGAAGCTTTCTTT,TRBJ1-1,many,TRBV29-1,NA
CASSPTGETSGEPQYF,TGCGCCAGCAGCCCGACAGGGGAAACTAGCGGGGAGCCCCAGTACTTC,TRBJ2-5,many,TRBV4-1,TRBD2
CSVHSRFTDTQYF,TGCAGCGTTCATAGCAGATTCACAGATACGCAGTATTTT,TRBJ2-3,NA,TRBV29-1,NA
CASSATAQGYEQYF,TGTGCCAGCAGCGCAACCGCACAGGGCTACGAGCAGTACTTC,TRBJ2-7,NA,TRBV11-1,NA
CASSFKAGETGELFF,TGTGCCAGCAGCTTTAAGGCGGGAGAAACCGGGGAGCTGTTTTTT,TRBJ2-2,NA,TRBV7-2,TRBD2
CASSSEASGANVLTF,TGTGCCAGCAGTTCTGAGGCCTCTGGGGCCAACGTCCTGACTTTC,TRBJ2-6,many,TRBV28,NA
CASSLAALAGAGDTQYF,TGCGCCAGCAGCTTGGCCGCACTAGCGGGAGCTGGAGATACGCAGTATTTT,TRBJ2-3,many,TRBV5-1,TRBD2
CASSAPRLRFPLADTQYF,TGTGCCAGCAGTGCCCCTCGGCTAAGGTTTCCTTTGGCAGATACGCAGTATTTT,TRBJ2-3,many,TRBV25-1,NA
CSFEAGYTF,TGCAGCTTTGAGGCCGGCTACACCTTC,TRBJ1-2,NA,TRBV29-1,NA
CASSQGPNLNEQFF,TGCGCTAGCAGCCAGGGACCAAACCTAAATGAGCAGTTCTTC,TRBJ2-1,NA,TRBV4-3,NA
CASSLGRQETQYF,TGTGCCAGCAGCTTAGGGAGGCAAGAGACCCAGTACTTC,TRBJ2-5,many,TRBV12-3/TRBV12-4,NA
CASSPSFVGSYEQYF,TGTGCCAGCAGTCCCTCTTTTGTGGGAAGCTACGAGCAGTACTTC,TRBJ2-7,NA,TRBV6-6,NA
CSARPGQRNTGELFF,TGCAGTGCGAGACCGGGACAGAGGAACACCGGGGAGCTGTTTTTT,TRBJ2-2,NA,TRBV20-1,TRBD1
CASSSAGTEAFF,TGTGCCAGCAGCTCGGCCGGGACGGAAGCTTTCTTT,TRBJ1-1,NA,TRBV7-8,NA
CSARGYREKGTEAFF,TGCAGTGCTAGAGGATACAGGGAGAAGGGCACTGAAGCTTTCTTT,TRBJ1-1,NA,TRBV20-1,NA
CATSDPGQNQPQHF,TGTGCCACCAGTGACCCGGGACAGAATCAGCCCCAGCATTTT,TRBJ1-5,many,TRBV24-1,TRBD1
CSAALTGYEQYF,TGCAGTGCTGCTCTGACGGGGTACGAGCAGTACTTC,TRBJ2-7,few,TRBV20-1,NA
CASSQEAGESEQFF,TGTGCCAGCAGCCAAGAGGCAGGGGAGAGTGAGCAGTTCTTC,TRBJ2-1,NA,TRBV12-3/TRBV12-4,NA
CASSYGVLLINEQFF,TGTGCCAGCAGCTACGGCGTGCTTTTAATAAATGAGCAGTTCTTC,TRBJ2-1,many,TRBV5-6,NA
CSAGTSLNEQFF,TGCAGTGCCGGGACTAGTTTAAATGAGCAGTTCTTC,TRBJ2-1,NA,TRBV20-1,TRBD2
CASSHPRTGVGNNSPLHF,TGTGCCAGCAGCCACCCACGGACAGGGGTTGGGAATAATTCACCCCTCCACTTT,TRBJ1-6,many,TRBV4-2,TRBD1
CASSPGTAKPQHF,TGTGCCAGCAGCCCCGGGACGGCGAAGCCCCAGCATTTT,TRBJ1-5,NA,TRBV28,NA
CSARVTLFTDTQYF,TGCAGTGCTAGAGTGACCCTATTTACAGATACGCAGTATTTT,TRBJ2-3,NA,TRBV20-1,NA
CASSIDGEGYEQYF,TGTGCCAGCAGCATAGACGGAGAGGGATACGAGCAGTACTTC,TRBJ2-7,NA,TRBV9,NA
CASSLQGDNYGYTF,TGCGCCAGCAGCTTGCAGGGGGATAACTATGGCTACACCTTC,TRBJ1-2,NA,TRBV5-1,TRBD1
CATSDGTFNEQYF,TGTGCCACCAGTGATGGGACTTTCAATGAGCAGTACTTC,TRBJ2-5,NA,TRBV24-1,NA
CASSSTASYEQYF,TGTGCCAGCAGCTCGACGGCCTCCTACGAGCAGTACTTC,TRBJ2-7,NA,TRBV7-3,NA
CATSRDDVQGSNYGYTF,TGTGCCACCAGCAGAGATGACGTTCAGGGATCGAACTATGGCTACACCTTC,TRBJ1-2,NA,TRBV15,NA
CSATAGADENIQYF,TGCAGTGCTACGGCGGGGGCCGACGAAAACATTCAGTACTTC,TRBJ2-4,NA,TRBV20-1,NA
CASMTSGRPDTQYF,TGTGCCAGCATGACTAGCGGGAGACCCGATACGCAGTATTTT,TRBJ2-3,many,TRBV27,TRBD2
CASRGLSYEQYF,TGTGCCAGCAGGGGACTGTCCTACGAGCAGTACTTC,TRBJ2-7,many,TRBV28,NA
CASSYDRDTGELFF,TGTGCCAGCAGCTACGACAGGGACACCGGGGAGCTGTTTTTT,TRBJ2-2,NA,TRBV11-1,TRBD1
CASSVVIGGDTDTQYF,TGCGCCAGCAGTGTGGTGATCGGGGGGGACACAGATACGCAGTATTTT,TRBJ2-3,once,TRBV10-2,TRBD2
CASSLELRGNQDEKLFF,TGTGCCAGCAGCTTAGAGTTGCGGGGGAATCAGGATGAAAAACTGTTTTTT,TRBJ1-4,NA,TRBV7-9,NA
CASSIGTTSTDTQYF,TGTGCCAGCAGTATCGGGACAACTAGCACAGATACGCAGTATTTT,TRBJ2-3,NA,TRBV28,NA
CASSLSRVGQPQHF,TGTGCCAGCAGTTTAAGCCGGGTGGGTCAGCCCCAGCATTTT,TRBJ1-5,NA,TRBV27,NA
CASSLEITDNEQFF,TGTGCCAGCAGCTTAGAGATAACAGACAATGAGCAGTTCTTC,TRBJ2-1,NA,TRBV7-3,NA
CAWIQGLFQPQHF,TGTGCCTGGATCCAAGGCCTGTTTCAGCCCCAGCATTTT,TRBJ1-5,NA,TRBV30,NA
CSVGAPGGLHEKLFF,TGCAGCGTTGGGGCCCCAGGGGGCCTGCATGAAAAACTGTTTTTT,TRBJ1-4,many,TRBV29-1,TRBD1
CASTFALGGLQETQYF,TGTGCCAGCACCTTTGCCCTGGGGGGCCTCCAAGAGACCCAGTACTTC,TRBJ2-5,many,TRBV5-6,NA
CASSLDAGEPQHF,TGTGCCAGCAGCTTGGATGCTGGGGAGCCCCAGCATTTT,TRBJ1-5,few,TRBV5-6,NA
CASTPTSGEGDTQYF,TGCGCCAGCACTCCGACTAGCGGGGAAGGGGATACGCAGTATTTT,TRBJ2-3,many,TRBV10-2,TRBD2
CASSLLTSGSTPGANVLTF,TGTGCCAGCTCACTATTGACTAGCGGGAGCACCCCTGGGGCCAACGTCCTGACTTTC,TRBJ2-6,many,TRBV18,TRBD2
CSVVLPGMEFF,TGCAGCGTTGTCCTGCCGGGGATGGAGTTCTTC,TRBJ2-1,NA,TRBV29-1,NA
CAISESTGGNYGYTF,TGTGCCATCAGTGAGTCGACGGGCGGGAACTATGGCTACACCTTC,TRBJ1-2,NA,TRBV10-3,NA
CATSRGNEETQYF,TGTGCCACCAGCAGAGGGAACGAGGAGACCCAGTACTTC,TRBJ2-5,many,TRBV15,NA
CASSAPGHTEAFF,TGTGCCAGCAGCGCCCCAGGGCACACTGAAGCTTTCTTT,TRBJ1-1,many,TRBV6-6,NA
CPSRRQGYEAFF,TGTCCCAGCAGGCGACAGGGGTATGAAGCTTTCTTT,TRBJ1-1,NA,TRBV28,TRBD1
CASRPEGSGKLFF,TGTGCCAGCAGACCCGAGGGGTCGGGAAAACTGTTTTTT,TRBJ1-4,many,TRBV6-5,NA
CASSLEPSGGAVRFF,TGTGCCAGCAGCTTAGAACCTAGCGGGGGGGCCGTCCGGTTCTTC,TRBJ2-1,many,TRBV11-2,TRBD2
CATWAGGRAKNIQYF,TGCGCCACCTGGGCGGGAGGGAGAGCCAAAAACATTCAGTACTTC,TRBJ2-4,NA,TRBV10-2,TRBD2
CASSLTGDGSTEAFF,TGTGCCAGCAGTTTAACTGGGGATGGAAGCACTGAAGCTTTCTTT,TRBJ1-1,NA,TRBV28,NA